A single sample gave rise to the 14 T cell receptor beta chains below, sequenced in a study of vaccination effects on CD4 cells after COVID-19. ViraFEST assay sequencing came after antigen-specific CD4+ T cells were expanded with viral peptide pools. The authors isolated CD4+ T cells after less than eleven days of culture. The vaccine given was either BNT162b2 or mRNA-1273, in two doses. The assay was immunoSEQ multiplex PCR, and TCRdb's table has in-frame clones only and misses some. Of approximately 83,000 clones in the sample, roughly 80% are singletons; the top ten hold roughly 1.2%. These receptors are not linked to any known antigen. The material sequenced was CD4+ T cells from PBMCs cultured with HCoV-OC43 spike peptides, taken after COVID-19 vaccination. Subset noted: HCoV-OC43 spike overlapping peptide pool stimulation. These receptors were taken from a human donor who received a COVID-19 vaccine.

This chain joins TRBV3-1 (or the pseudogene TRBV3-2) and TRBJ1-5, with D unresolved. CDR3 length: 14 residues. The ends were cut back, 2 bases at V and 0 bases at J, with 5 bases in the middle. The germline V gene has CDR1 LGHDT and CDR2 YNNKEL (reference sequence). CDR3 region: CASSQLRSNQPQHF. The DNA of the CDR3 is TGTGCCAGCAGCCAATTACGTAGCAATCAGCCCCAGCATTTT.

The chain carries TRBV5-1 and TRBJ1-2; D might be TRBD1 (5 bases). The CDR3 loop spans 14 amino acids. Trimming stripped 0 bases from V and 4 bases from J, with 10 bases between. Germline V gene sequence: CDR1 SGHRS, CDR2 YFSETQ. CDR3 bases: TGCGCCAGCAGCTTGGGCCAGGGCACCTATGGCTACACCTTC. It yields the protein CASSLGQGTYGYTF.

CDR3: CASRVAGGLRTGELFF. The CDR3 DNA reads TGTGCCAGTAGGGTGGCGGGGGGGCTTCGGACCGGGGAGCTGTTTTTT. V gene TRBV19 combines with J gene TRBJ2-2; 9 nucleotides match TRBD2. The CDR3 has 16 amino acids. V lost 6 bases, J lost 5 bases, and 10 bases stayed unmatched. CDR1 and CDR2 from the germline V gene are LNHDA and SQIVND (reference sequence).

The chain carries TRBV7-2 and TRBJ2-5; D is unclear. The V end was cut by 4 bases, the J end by 7 bases, with 10 bases between. The CDR3 is 12 residues long. Germline V lookup: CDR1 SGHTA, CDR2 FQGNSA. This chain's CDR3 is CASSSDPGTQYF. The CDR3, as DNA: TGTGCCAGCAGCTCAGACCCGGGGACCCAGTACTTC. The variable domain in full, with the rest retrieved from reference TRBV7-2 and TRBJ2-5, is GAGVSQSPSNKVTEKGKDVELRCDPISGHTALYWYRQSLGQGLEFLIYFQGNSAPDKSGLPSDRFSAERTGGSVSTLTIQRTQQEDSAVYLCASSSDPGTQYFGPGTRLLVL.

This sequence joins TRBV6-5 and TRBJ2-5; D might be TRBD2 (7 bases). CDR3 length: 13 amino acids. V lost 6 bases and J lost 5, with 13 bases in between. The germline V gene encodes CDR1 MNHEY and CDR2 SVGAGI. CDR3 loop: CASRGGGFETQYF. CDR3 nucleotides: TGTGCCAGCAGAGGGGGGGGATTTGAGACCCAGTACTTC.

V gene TRBV18 combines with J gene TRBJ1-4; D is perhaps TRBD1 (5 bases). Germline V gene lookup returns CDR1 KGHSH and CDR2 LQKENI. With 0 bases removed from V and 2 bases from J, the gap between germline ends came to 10 bases. This CDR3 has 16 amino acids. CDR3 coding DNA: TGTGCCAGCTCACCACCCGGAGGGGCGACTAATGAAAAACTGTTTTTT. Protein sequence: CASSPPGGATNEKLFF.

This clone was counted once. DNA for the CDR3: TGCGCCAGCAGCGCGCACATGGGCCCTCGGCAAGAGTGGGCGGCTTTCTTT. This translates into CASSAHMGPRQEWAAFF. V gene TRBV4-1 combines with J gene TRBJ1-1; D uncertain. From germline, CDR1 is MGHRA and CDR2 YSYEKL. The CDR3 totals 17 residues. Deletions cut 5 bases from V and 11 bases from J, with 30 bases between.

This rearrangement joins TRBV7-8 to TRBJ2-6, with TRBD1 identical over 10 bases. Germline assignment: CDR1 SGHVS and CDR2 FQNEAQ. The CDR3 consists of 19 residues. V shed 5 bases and J 0 bases; nucleotides not matched to a gene: 10. As DNA, the CDR3 is TGTGCCAGCAGCGGGAGACAGGGGGCCTGGTACTCTGGGGCCAACGTCCTGACTTTC. Translation gives CASSGRQGAWYSGANVLTF.

This clone was seen a few times. The V call is TRBV19, the J call TRBJ1-1; D is uncertain. From germline, CDR1 is LNHDA and CDR2 SQIVND (reference sequence). The CDR3 loop spans 15 amino acids. Trimming left V 8 bases short and J 0 bases short, with 16 bases between. The CDR3 protein is CASSQPYTLNTEAFF. The DNA of the CDR3 is TGTGCCAGTTCTCAGCCCTATACATTGAACACTGAAGCTTTCTTT.

The rearrangement uses TRBV29-1 and TRBJ2-6, with TRBD1 matching 9 bases. Germline assignment: CDR1 SQVTM and CDR2 ANQGSEA. V lost 4 bases, J lost 2 bases, and 6 bases stayed unmatched. The CDR3 has 16 residues. In DNA form, the CDR3 reads TGCAGCGTTGGGGGGACAGGGACGCCTGGGGCCAACGTCCTGACTTTC. This sequence encodes CSVGGTGTPGANVLTF.

The chain joins TRBV6-5 to TRBJ2-5; D gene uncertain. The V gene lost 9 bases and the J gene lost 4 bases, with 18 bases spanning the gap. The CDR3 loop spans 14 amino acids. CDR1 is MNHEY, CDR2 SVGAGI, per germline. This chain's CDR3 is CASRVTSVGETQYF. DNA for the CDR3: TGTGCCAGTAGGGTGACATCGGTAGGAGAGACCCAGTACTTC.

This chain links TRBV3-1 (or the pseudogene TRBV3-2) with TRBJ2-7; D is perhaps TRBD2 (5 bases). The CDR3 is made up of 14 amino acids. CDR1 and CDR2 (germline): LGHDT, YNNKEL (reference sequence). V was clipped by 1 base and J by 0 bases, with 7 bases between them. CDR3 sequence: CASSQGTLSYEQYV. The CDR3 nucleotides are TGTGCCAGCAGCCAAGGGACTCTCTCCTACGAGCAGTACGTC.

This chain uses TRBV11-2 with TRBJ2-7; D may be TRBD1 (5 bases). The CDR3 is made up of 12 amino acids. In germline, CDR1 is SGHAT, CDR2 FQNNGV. Trimming pared 6 bases from V and 8 bases from J, leaving 14 bases between. CDR3 sequence reads: CASRFAGWQQYV. The DNA of the CDR3 is TGTGCCAGCAGATTCGCAGGGTGGCAGCAGTACGTC.

The sample holds one count of this clone. The J gene is TRBJ2-1, the V gene TRBV7-3; 7 nucleotides agree with TRBD1. Per germline, CDR1 SGHTA and CDR2 FQGTGA. Trimming cost V 1 base and J 1 base; bases outside gene matches: 4. CDR3 size: 16 residues. In DNA form, the CDR3 reads TGTGCCAGCAGCTTAATGGGGACAGCTTCCTACAATGAGCAGTTCTTC. Its protein is CASSLMGTASYNEQFF.